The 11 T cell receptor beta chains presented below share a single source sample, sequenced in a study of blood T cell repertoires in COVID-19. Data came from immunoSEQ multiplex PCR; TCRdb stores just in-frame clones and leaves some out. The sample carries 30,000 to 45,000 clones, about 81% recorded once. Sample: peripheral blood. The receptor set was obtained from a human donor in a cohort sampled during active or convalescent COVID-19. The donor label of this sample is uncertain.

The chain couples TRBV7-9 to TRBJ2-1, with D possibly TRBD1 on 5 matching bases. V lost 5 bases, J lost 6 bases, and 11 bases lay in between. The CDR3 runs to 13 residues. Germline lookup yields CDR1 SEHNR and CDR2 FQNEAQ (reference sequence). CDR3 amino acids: CASSPTEANEQFF. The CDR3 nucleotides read TGTGCCAGCAGCCCGACAGAAGCCAATGAGCAGTTCTTC.

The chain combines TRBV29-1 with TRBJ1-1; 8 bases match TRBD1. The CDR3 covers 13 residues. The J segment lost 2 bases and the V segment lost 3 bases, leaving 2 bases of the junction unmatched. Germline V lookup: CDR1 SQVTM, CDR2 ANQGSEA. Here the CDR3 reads CSVEGQANTEAFF. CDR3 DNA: TGCAGCGTTGAGGGACAGGCTAACACTGAAGCTTTCTTT.

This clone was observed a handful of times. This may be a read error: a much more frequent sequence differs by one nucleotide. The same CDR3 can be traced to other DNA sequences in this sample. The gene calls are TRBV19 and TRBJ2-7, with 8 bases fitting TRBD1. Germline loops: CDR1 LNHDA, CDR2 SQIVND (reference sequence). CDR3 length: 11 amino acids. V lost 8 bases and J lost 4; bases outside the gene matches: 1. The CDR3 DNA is TGTGCCAGTCAGGGGGCGTACGAGCAGTACTTC. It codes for CASQGAYEQYF.

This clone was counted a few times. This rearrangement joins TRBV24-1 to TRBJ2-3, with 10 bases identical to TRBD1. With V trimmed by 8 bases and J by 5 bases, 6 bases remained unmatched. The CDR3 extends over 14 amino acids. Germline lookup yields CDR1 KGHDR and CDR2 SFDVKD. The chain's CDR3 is CATTPGQGKDTQYF. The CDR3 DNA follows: TGTGCCACCACCCCGGGACAGGGGAAAGATACGCAGTATTTT.

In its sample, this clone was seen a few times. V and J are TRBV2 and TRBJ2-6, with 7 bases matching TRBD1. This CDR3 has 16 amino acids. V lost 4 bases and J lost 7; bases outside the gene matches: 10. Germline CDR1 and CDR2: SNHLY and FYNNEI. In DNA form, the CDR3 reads TGTGCCAGCAGTGTTGGGACAGTCTGGGGAGCCAACGTCCTGACTTTC. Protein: CASSVGTVWGANVLTF.

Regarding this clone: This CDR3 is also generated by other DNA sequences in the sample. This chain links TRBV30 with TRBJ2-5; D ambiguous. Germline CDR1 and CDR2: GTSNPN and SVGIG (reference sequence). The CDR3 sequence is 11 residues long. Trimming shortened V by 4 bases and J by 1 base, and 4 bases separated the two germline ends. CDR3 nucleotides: TGTGCCTGGACCAGCCAAGAGACCCAGTACTTC. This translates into CAWTSQETQYF.

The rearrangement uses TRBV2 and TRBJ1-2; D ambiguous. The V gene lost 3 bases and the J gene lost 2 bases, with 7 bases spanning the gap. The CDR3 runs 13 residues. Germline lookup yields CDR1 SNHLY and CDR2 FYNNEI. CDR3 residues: CASSDGNNYGYTF. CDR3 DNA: TGTGCCAGCAGTGACGGGAACAACTATGGCTACACCTTC.

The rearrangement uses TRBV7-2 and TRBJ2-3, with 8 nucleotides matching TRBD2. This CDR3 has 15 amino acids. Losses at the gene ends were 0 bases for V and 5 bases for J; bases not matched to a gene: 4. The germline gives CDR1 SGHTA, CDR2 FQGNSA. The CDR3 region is CASSLASGRGDTQYF. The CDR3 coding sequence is TGTGCCAGCAGCTTAGCCAGCGGGAGAGGAGATACGCAGTATTTT.

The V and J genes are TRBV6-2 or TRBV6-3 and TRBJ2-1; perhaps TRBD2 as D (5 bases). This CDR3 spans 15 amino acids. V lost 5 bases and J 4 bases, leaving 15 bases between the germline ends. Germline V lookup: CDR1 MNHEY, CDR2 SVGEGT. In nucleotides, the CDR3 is TGTGCCAGCAGTCCGGGGAGCCCCGAATACAATGAGCAGTTCTTC. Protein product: CASSPGSPEYNEQFF.

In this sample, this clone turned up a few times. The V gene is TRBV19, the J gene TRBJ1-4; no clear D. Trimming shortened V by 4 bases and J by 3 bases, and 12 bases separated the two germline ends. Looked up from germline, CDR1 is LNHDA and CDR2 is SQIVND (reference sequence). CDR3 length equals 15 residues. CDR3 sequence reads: CASSNFESSNEKLFF. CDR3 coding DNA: TGTGCCAGTAGTAATTTCGAAAGCTCTAATGAAAAACTGTTTTTT.

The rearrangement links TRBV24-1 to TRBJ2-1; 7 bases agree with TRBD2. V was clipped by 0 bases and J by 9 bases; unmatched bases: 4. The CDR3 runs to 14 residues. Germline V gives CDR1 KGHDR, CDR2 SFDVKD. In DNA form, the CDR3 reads TGTGCCACCAGTGATTTGTGGGGGGGTCCTGAGCAGTTCTTC. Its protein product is CATSDLWGGPEQFF.